A single sample gave rise to the 23 T cell receptor beta chains below, sequenced in a study of T cell responses to AZD1222 COVID-19 vaccine. Here immunoSEQ multiplex PCR was the method, and the copy in TCRdb shows in-frame clones only, minus some. The profile shows some 150,000 clones, around 93% of them singletons. The input for sequencing was peripheral blood, taken 28 days after the second AZD1222 dose. Every receptor here comes from an adult who received the AZD1222 COVID-19 vaccine.

This clone was seen only a few times. CDR3 coding DNA: TGTGCCTGGAGTGTCGCGGGAAACACCATATATTTT. As protein: CAWSVAGNTIYF. This sequence joins TRBV30 and TRBJ1-3, with D unresolved. The CDR3 has 12 amino acids. Between the trimmed V and J ends, which lost 0 bases and 4 bases, there was a span of 4 bases. Germline V CDR1 and CDR2: GTSNPN, SVGIG (reference sequence).

J is TRBJ2-1 and V is TRBV19; 9 bases map to TRBD2. V shed 6 bases, J shed 0 bases, and the junction held 6 bases outside the gene matches. In germline, CDR1 is LNHDA, CDR2 SQIVND (reference sequence). The CDR3 is 16 residues long. Here the CDR3 DNA reads TGTGCCAGTAGCCCCCTAGCGGGAAGCTCCTACAATGAGCAGTTCTTC. Amino acids: CASSPLAGSSYNEQFF.

V gene TRBV5-1 combines with J gene TRBJ2-4, with 8 bases lining up with TRBD2. Germline CDR1 and CDR2: SGHRS and YFSETQ. V shed 4 bases and J 1 base; nucleotides not matched to a gene: 10. CDR3 length: 17 residues. This CDR3 is CASSPGGSGMAKNIQYF. As DNA, the CDR3 is TGCGCCAGCAGCCCCGGTGGTAGCGGGATGGCCAAAAACATTCAGTACTTC.

The V and J genes are TRBV7-9 and TRBJ1-2; D possibly corresponds to TRBD1 (6 bases). The V and J ends lost 5 bases and 7 bases respectively, with 17 bases between them. CDR3 size: 14 residues. The germline gives CDR1 SEHNR, CDR2 FQNEAQ (reference sequence). The CDR3, as DNA: TGTGCCAGCAGCCAAGGGGGGGAAGGACTTGGCTACACCTTC. Residues: CASSQGGEGLGYTF. The full variable domain, with the rest looked up from reference TRBV7-9 and TRBJ1-2, is DTGVSQNPRHKITKRGQNVTFRCDPISEHNRLYWYRQTLGQGPEFLTYFQNEAQLEKSRLLSDRFSAERPKGSFSTLEIQRTEQGDSAMYLCASSQGGEGLGYTFGSGTRLTVV.

This clone was found once. Written as DNA, the CDR3 is TGCGCCAGCAGCCCTATCCCCGCAGGGCCGAACACTGAAGCTTTCTTT. It specifies CASSPIPAGPNTEAFF. V and J are TRBV5-1 and TRBJ1-1; weak D call: TRBD1 (5 bases). There are 16 residues in the CDR3. Germline CDR1 SGHRS, CDR2 YFSETQ. V was pared by 4 bases and J by 1 base, with 17 bases between.

This chain joins TRBV28 and TRBJ2-1; 12 bases map to TRBD2. This CDR3 has 18 amino acids. The V gene end was trimmed by 1 base and the J gene end by 2 bases; junction bases not matched to a gene: 6. Germline CDR1 reads MDHEN; CDR2 reads SYDVKM. This CDR3 reads CASSLSAASGRAYNEQFF. DNA of the CDR3: TGTGCCAGCAGTTTATCAGCGGCTAGCGGGAGGGCCTACAATGAGCAGTTCTTC. Full variable domain (outside the CDR3, taken from reference TRBV28 and TRBJ2-1): DVKVTQSSRYLVKRTGEKVFLECVQDMDHENMFWYRQDPGLGLRLIYFSYDVKMKEKGDIPEGYSVSREKKERFSLILESASTNQTSMYLCASSLSAASGRAYNEQFFGPGTRLTVL.

This clone was recorded a few times. This chain joins TRBV28 and TRBJ1-2, with TRBD1 as a possible D gene (6 bases). V shed 4 bases and J shed 0 bases, with 24 bases lying between them. Germline V gene sequence: CDR1 MDHEN, CDR2 SYDVKM. The CDR3 totals 19 residues. The CDR3 loop is CASSYVLGGGQKPNYGYTF. CDR3 sequence (DNA): TGTGCCAGCAGTTATGTTTTAGGGGGTGGGCAAAAACCTAACTATGGCTACACCTTC.

The J gene is TRBJ1-1, the V gene TRBV28, with D possibly TRBD1 on 5 matching bases. The V and J ends lost 4 bases and 4 bases respectively, with 10 bases between them. Germline V lookup: CDR1 MDHEN, CDR2 SYDVKM. The CDR3 totals 13 residues. As DNA, the CDR3 is TGTGCCAGCAGTTCCGGACACCCCACTGAAGCTTTCTTT. It specifies CASSSGHPTEAFF.

V is TRBV28 and J is TRBJ2-3, with a possible D match to TRBD2 (5 bases). In germline, CDR1 is MDHEN, CDR2 SYDVKM. The CDR3 runs 13 residues. Trimming left V 7 bases short and J 6 bases short, with 14 bases between. CDR3 sequence: CASITGPGDTQYF. The CDR3 coding sequence is TGTGCCAGCATAACCGGGCCGGGGGATACGCAGTATTTT.

The rearrangement links TRBV28 to TRBJ1-1; a weak D match, TRBD1 (5 bases). Germline V gene sequence: CDR1 MDHEN, CDR2 SYDVKM. V was trimmed by 5 bases and J by 4 bases, leaving 14 bases between them. This CDR3 has 14 residues. This chain's CDR3 is CASSRGARGTEAFF. Here the CDR3 DNA reads TGTGCCAGCAGTCGTGGGGCGCGGGGCACTGAAGCTTTCTTT.

This chain connects TRBV7-2 to TRBJ1-2; TRBD1 matches at 7 bases. Germline trimming cut 1 base from V and 7 bases from J; bases unmatched to any gene: 6. Germline CDR1 and CDR2: SGHTA and FQGNSA. CDR3 length: 14 amino acids. The CDR3 DNA reads as TGTGCCAGCAGCTTAGAAACAGGGGCGGGTGGCTACACCTTC. It specifies CASSLETGAGGYTF.

V usage is TRBV11-1 and J usage is TRBJ1-1; no clear D gene. This CDR3 has 13 residues. V shed 5 bases and J shed 1 base, with 8 bases lying between them. In germline, CDR1 is SGHAT, CDR2 FQDESV (reference sequence). This CDR3 is CASSPLGNTEAFF. CDR3 nucleotide sequence: TGTGCCAGCAGCCCTCTAGGGAACACTGAAGCTTTCTTT.

The rearrangement joins TRBV5-4 to TRBJ1-1; D uncertain. In germline, CDR1 is SGHNT, CDR2 YYREEE (reference sequence). Between the trimmed V and J ends, which lost 0 bases and 4 bases, there was a span of 16 bases. This CDR3 is 16 amino acids long. The DNA of the CDR3 is TGTGCCAGCAGCTTGGGGCTTGAGCTCGGGGTCACTGAAGCTTTCTTT. It translates to CASSLGLELGVTEAFF. The full variable domain, rest sourced from reference TRBV5-4 and TRBJ1-1, is ETGVTQSPTHLIKTRGQQVTLRCSSQSGHNTVSWYQQALGQGPQFIFQYYREEENGRGNFPPRFSGLQFPNYSSELNVNALELDDSALYLCASSLGLELGVTEAFFGQGTRLTVV.

The CDR3 nucleotides read TGTGCCAGCAGCTTGATTGGACAGGGGAACTATGGCTACACCTTC. The encoded protein is CASSLIGQGNYGYTF. V usage is TRBV5-6 and J usage is TRBJ1-2; 9 nucleotides match TRBD1. Germline V gene data show CDR1 as SGHDT and CDR2 as YYEEEE. V was clipped by 1 base and J by 2 bases; unmatched bases: 3. This CDR3 is 15 amino acids long.

This chain joins TRBV19 and TRBJ1-1; 9 bases fit TRBD1. The CDR3 extends over 14 amino acids. After removal of 5 bases from V and 5 bases from J, the junction contained 6 bases not matched to a gene. The V gene's germline CDR1 is LNHDA and CDR2 SQIVND (reference sequence). The CDR3 DNA reads TGTGCCAGTAGTCCGGGACAGGGCTGGACTGAAGCTTTCTTT. As protein: CASSPGQGWTEAFF.

The chain couples TRBV6-5 to TRBJ2-2; D not resolved. The CDR3 sequence is 14 residues long. The V gene lost 6 bases and the J gene lost 1 base, with 9 bases spanning the gap. The V gene's germline CDR1 is MNHEY and CDR2 SVGAGI. The CDR3 bases are TGTGCCAGCAGCCATCGAGGGAACACCGGGGAGCTGTTTTTT. Amino acid sequence: CASSHRGNTGELFF.

The rearrangement joins TRBV7-6 to TRBJ2-6; D is uncertain. Germline CDR1 reads SGHVS; CDR2 reads FNYEAQ. CDR3 length: 16 amino acids. V was cut by 1 base and J by 0 bases, with 7 bases left in between. In DNA, the CDR3 is TGTGCCAGCAGCTTAGGAGGCCGCTCTGGGGCCAACGTCCTGACTTTC. This encodes CASSLGGRSGANVLTF.

The chain recombines TRBV14 with TRBJ2-3; 15 nucleotides match TRBD2. Germline-derived CDR1 and CDR2 are SGHDN and FVKESK. Trimming took 5 bases from V and 4 from J; bases not matched to a gene: 4. This CDR3 comprises 16 residues. The DNA of the CDR3 is TGTGCCAGCAGCACCGGGACTAGCGGGAGGTCAGATACGCAGTATTTT. Amino acids: CASSTGTSGRSDTQYF.

The chain is built from TRBV19 and TRBJ1-5; TRBD1 matches 8 bases. The V segment lost 4 bases and the J segment 6 bases; nucleotides outside the gene matches: 11. This CDR3 has 16 amino acids. The germline V gene encodes CDR1 LNHDA and CDR2 SQIVND (reference sequence). CDR3 in amino acids: CASSRALGQGPQPQHF. The CDR3 nucleotides are TGTGCCAGTAGTAGGGCGCTAGGACAGGGACCTCAGCCCCAGCATTTT.

V usage is TRBV5-1 and J usage is TRBJ2-1; the D gene could be TRBD1 or TRBD2 (5 bases each). V was trimmed by 4 bases and J by 5 bases, leaving 10 bases between them. The CDR3 totals 13 residues. In germline, CDR1 is SGHRS, CDR2 YFSETQ. This chain's CDR3 is CASSLWDDNEQFF. CDR3 DNA sequence: TGCGCCAGCAGCCTCTGGGACGACAATGAGCAGTTCTTC.

The CDR3 loop is CASRGSSSGANVLTF. CDR3 DNA sequence: TGTGCCAGCAGGGGATCTAGCTCTGGGGCCAACGTCCTGACTTTC. This chain uses TRBV28 with TRBJ2-6; D ambiguous. CDR1 is MDHEN and CDR2 is SYDVKM in the germline V gene. The CDR3 spans 15 residues. Trimming pared 6 bases from V and 0 bases from J, leaving 9 bases between.

This chain links TRBV28 with TRBJ1-2; D is undetermined. The V end was cut by 6 bases, the J end by 2 bases, with 13 bases between. Germline assignment: CDR1 MDHEN and CDR2 SYDVKM. The CDR3 contains 14 residues. CDR3 nucleotides: TGTGCCAGCAGCCTTTCCGGGATCAACTATGGCTACACCTTC. Protein sequence: CASSLSGINYGYTF.

The V gene is TRBV27, the J gene TRBJ2-7; D is possibly TRBD1 or TRBD2 (5 bases each). The CDR3 is 11 amino acids. From germline, CDR1 is MNHEY and CDR2 SMNVEV (reference sequence). Trimming took off 6 bases at V and 6 bases at J, with 9 bases between the two ends. The chain's CDR3 is CASSFGGEQYF. The CDR3 region has the DNA TGTGCCAGCAGCTTTGGGGGCGAGCAGTACTTC.